The entry below describes one T cell receptor (beta chain). Its antigen is unidentified. The source of the sample is a study of molecular identifiers for immune sequencing clone quantification. Study findings and constraints: Identical TCR molecules that share a barcode could lead to an underestimation of highly expanded clone sizes.

Each CDR3 protein gets one entry after TCRdb re-called the PCR reads with MiXCR. The sample contains about half a million distinct CDR3 sequences, 25% of which appear only once. This CDR3 contains 19 residues. The chain employs TRBV21-1 and TRBJ2-3; the table's D call, TRBD2, has no DNA check behind it. TRBV21-1 is a pseudogene segment. This TCR derives from a human donor in good health. Some libraries in this study had Jurkat cell RNA spiked in. The specimen was naive CD8+ T cells from blood, with Jurkat cell RNA spiked in. Subset given: FACS-sorted CD8+CD4-CCR7+CD45RA+ naive T cells. CDR3 residues: CASSKGLAGGERITDTQYF. CDR3 bases: TGTGCCAGCAGCAAGGGACTAGCGGGAGGGGAGCGAATCACAGATACGCAGTATTTT.